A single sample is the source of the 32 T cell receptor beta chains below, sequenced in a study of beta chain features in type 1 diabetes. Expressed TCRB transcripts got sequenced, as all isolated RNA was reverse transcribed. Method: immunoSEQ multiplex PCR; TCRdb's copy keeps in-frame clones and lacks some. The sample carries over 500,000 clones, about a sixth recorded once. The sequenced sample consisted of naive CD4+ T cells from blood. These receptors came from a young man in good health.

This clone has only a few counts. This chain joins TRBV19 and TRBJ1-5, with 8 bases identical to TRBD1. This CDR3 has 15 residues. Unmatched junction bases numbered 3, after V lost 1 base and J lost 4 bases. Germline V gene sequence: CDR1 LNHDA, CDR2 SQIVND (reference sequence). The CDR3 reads CASSIAGGVNQPQHF. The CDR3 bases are TGTGCCAGTAGTATAGCAGGGGGCGTTAATCAGCCCCAGCATTTT.

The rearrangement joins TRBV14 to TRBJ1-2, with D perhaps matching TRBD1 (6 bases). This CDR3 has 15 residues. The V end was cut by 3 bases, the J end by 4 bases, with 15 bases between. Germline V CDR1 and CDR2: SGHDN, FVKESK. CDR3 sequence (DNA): TGTGCCAGCAGCCAGAGGGGGGAGCGACGCTATGGCTACACCTTC. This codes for CASSQRGERRYGYTF.

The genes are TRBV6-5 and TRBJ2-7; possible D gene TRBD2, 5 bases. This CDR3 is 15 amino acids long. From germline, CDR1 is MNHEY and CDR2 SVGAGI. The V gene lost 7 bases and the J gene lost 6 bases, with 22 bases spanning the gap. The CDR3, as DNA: TGTGCCAGCAAGTCCCAGCGGAGCATCTGGGGCGAGCAGTACTTC. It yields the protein CASKSQRSIWGEQYF.

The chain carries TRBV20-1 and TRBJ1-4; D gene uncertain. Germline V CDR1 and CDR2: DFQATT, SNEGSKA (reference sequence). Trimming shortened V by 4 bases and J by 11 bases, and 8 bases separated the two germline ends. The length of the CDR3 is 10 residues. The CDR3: CSATSVKLFF. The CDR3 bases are TGCAGTGCTACCTCAGTTAAACTGTTTTTT.

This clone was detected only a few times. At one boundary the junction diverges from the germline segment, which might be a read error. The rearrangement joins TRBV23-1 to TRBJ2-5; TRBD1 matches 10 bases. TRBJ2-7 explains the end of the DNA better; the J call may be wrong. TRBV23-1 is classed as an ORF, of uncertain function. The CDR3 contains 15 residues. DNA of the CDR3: TGCGCCAGCGGCCCTAAGACAGGGGGCTCCAACGAGCAGTACTTC. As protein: CASGPKTGGSNEQYF.

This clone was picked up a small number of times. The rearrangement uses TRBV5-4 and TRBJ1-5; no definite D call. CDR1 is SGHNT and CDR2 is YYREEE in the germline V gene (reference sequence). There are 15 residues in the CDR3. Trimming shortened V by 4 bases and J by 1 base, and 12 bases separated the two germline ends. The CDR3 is CASSPLPSSNQPQHF. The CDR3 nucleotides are TGTGCCAGCAGCCCTCTCCCCTCAAGCAATCAGCCCCAGCATTTT. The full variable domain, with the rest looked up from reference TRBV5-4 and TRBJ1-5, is ETGVTQSPTHLIKTRGQQVTLRCSSQSGHNTVSWYQQALGQGPQFIFQYYREEENGRGNFPPRFSGLQFPNYSSELNVNALELDDSALYLCASSPLPSSNQPQHFGDGTRLSIL.

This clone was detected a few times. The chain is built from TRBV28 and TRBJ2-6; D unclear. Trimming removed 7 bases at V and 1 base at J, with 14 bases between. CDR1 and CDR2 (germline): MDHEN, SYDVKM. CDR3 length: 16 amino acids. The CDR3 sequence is CASKLEKRSGANVLTF. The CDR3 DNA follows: TGTGCCAGCAAGCTCGAGAAACGATCTGGGGCCAACGTCCTGACTTTC.

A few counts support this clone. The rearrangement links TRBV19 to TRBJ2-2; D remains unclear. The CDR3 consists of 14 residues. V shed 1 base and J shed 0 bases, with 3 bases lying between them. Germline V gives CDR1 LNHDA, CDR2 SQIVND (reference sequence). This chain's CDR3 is CASSIVSNTGELFF. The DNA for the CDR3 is TGTGCCAGTAGTATAGTATCGAACACCGGGGAGCTGTTTTTT.

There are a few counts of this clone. The CDR3 DNA sequence: TGTGCCAGCAGCTTAAGGCAGGGAGGTGGTCAGCCCCAGCATTTT. It codes for CASSLRQGGGQPQHF. The V call is TRBV7-2, the J call TRBJ1-5, with a possible D match to TRBD1 (5 bases). Germline loops: CDR1 SGHTA, CDR2 FQGNSA. Trimming removed 2 bases at V and 6 bases at J, with 14 bases between. The CDR3 has 15 residues. The complete variable domain, with remaining parts taken from reference TRBV7-2 and TRBJ1-5, reads GAGVSQSPSNKVTEKGKDVELRCDPISGHTALYWYRQSLGQGLEFLIYFQGNSAPDKSGLPSDRFSAERTGGSVSTLTIQRTQQEDSAVYLCASSLRQGGGQPQHFGDGTRLSIL.

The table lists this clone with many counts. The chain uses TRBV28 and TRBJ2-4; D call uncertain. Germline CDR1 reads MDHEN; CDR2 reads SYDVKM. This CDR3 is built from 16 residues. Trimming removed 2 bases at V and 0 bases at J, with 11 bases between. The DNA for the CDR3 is TGTGCCAGCAGTTTACCGGTCTTACTAGCCAAAAACATTCAGTACTTC. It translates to CASSLPVLLAKNIQYF.

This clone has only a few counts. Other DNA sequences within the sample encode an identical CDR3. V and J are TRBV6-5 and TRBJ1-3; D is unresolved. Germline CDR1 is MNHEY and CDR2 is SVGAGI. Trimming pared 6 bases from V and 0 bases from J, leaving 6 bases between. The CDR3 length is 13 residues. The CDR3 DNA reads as TGTGCCAGCAGACCAGTCTCTGGAAACACCATATATTTT. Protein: CASRPVSGNTIYF.

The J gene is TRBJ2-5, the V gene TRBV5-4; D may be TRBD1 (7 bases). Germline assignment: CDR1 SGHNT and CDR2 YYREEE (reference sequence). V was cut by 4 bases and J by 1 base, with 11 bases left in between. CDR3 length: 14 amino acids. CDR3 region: CASSAGQIQETQYF. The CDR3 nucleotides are TGTGCCAGCAGCGCGGGACAGATCCAAGAGACCCAGTACTTC. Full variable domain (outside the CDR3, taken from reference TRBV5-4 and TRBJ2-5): ETGVTQSPTHLIKTRGQQVTLRCSSQSGHNTVSWYQQALGQGPQFIFQYYREEENGRGNFPPRFSGLQFPNYSSELNVNALELDDSALYLCASSAGQIQETQYFGPGTRLLVL.

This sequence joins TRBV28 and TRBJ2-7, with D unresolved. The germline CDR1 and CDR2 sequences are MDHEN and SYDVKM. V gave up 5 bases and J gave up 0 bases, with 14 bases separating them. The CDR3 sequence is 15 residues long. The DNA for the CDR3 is TGTGCCAGCAGTCCCCTCCCGTGGAGCTCCTACGAGCAGTACTTC. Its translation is CASSPLPWSSYEQYF.

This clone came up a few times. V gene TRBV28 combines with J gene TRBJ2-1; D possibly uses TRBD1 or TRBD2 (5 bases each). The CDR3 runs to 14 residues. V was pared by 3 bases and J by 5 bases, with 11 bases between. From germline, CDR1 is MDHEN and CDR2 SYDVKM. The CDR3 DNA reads TGTGCCAGCAGTTTTTTGGTGGGGGACAATGAGCAGTTCTTC. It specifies CASSFLVGDNEQFF.

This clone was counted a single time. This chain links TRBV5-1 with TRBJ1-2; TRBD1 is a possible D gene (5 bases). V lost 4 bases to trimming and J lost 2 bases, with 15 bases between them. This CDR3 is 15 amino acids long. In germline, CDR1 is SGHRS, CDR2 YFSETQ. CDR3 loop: CASSEGGTPNYGYTF. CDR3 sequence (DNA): TGCGCCAGCAGCGAGGGAGGGACCCCGAACTATGGCTACACCTTC.

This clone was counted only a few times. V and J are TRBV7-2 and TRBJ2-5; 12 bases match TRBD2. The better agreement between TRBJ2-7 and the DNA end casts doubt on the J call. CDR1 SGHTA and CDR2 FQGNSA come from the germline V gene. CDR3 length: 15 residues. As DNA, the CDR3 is TGTGCCAGCAGCCCGACTAGCGGGGGCTCCTACGAGCAGTACTTC. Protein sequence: CASSPTSGGSYEQYF.

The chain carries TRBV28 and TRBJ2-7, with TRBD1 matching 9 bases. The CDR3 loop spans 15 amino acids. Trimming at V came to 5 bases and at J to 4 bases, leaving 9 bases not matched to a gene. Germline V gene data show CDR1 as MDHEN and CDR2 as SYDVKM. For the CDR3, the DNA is TGTGCCAGCAGTCCATATGACAGGGGGAAGTACGAGCAGTACTTC. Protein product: CASSPYDRGKYEQYF.

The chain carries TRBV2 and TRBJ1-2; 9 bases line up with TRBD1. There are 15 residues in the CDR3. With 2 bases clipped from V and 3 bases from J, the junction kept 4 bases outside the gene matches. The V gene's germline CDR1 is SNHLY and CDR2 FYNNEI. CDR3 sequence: CASSELGQGYYGYTF. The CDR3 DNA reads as TGTGCCAGCAGTGAACTGGGACAGGGCTACTATGGCTACACCTTC. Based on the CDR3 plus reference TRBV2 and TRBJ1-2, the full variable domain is EPEVTQTPSHQVTQMGQEVILRCVPISNHLYFYWYRQILGQKVEFLVSFYNNEISEKSEIFDDQFSVERPDGSNFTLKIRSTKLEDSAMYFCASSELGQGYYGYTFGSGTRLTVV.

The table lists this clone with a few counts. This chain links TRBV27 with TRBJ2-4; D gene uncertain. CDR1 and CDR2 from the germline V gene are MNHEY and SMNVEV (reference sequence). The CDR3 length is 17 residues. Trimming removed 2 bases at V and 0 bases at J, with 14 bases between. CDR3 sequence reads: CASSLRPPSLAKNIQYF. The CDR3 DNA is TGTGCCAGCAGTTTAAGACCACCAAGCCTAGCCAAAAACATTCAGTACTTC.

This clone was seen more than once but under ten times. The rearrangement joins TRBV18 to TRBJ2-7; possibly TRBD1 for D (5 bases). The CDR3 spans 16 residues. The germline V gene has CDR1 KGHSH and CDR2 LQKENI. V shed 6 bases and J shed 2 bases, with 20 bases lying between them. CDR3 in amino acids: CASSPKQVASTYEQYF. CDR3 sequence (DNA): TGTGCCAGCTCCCCCAAACAGGTTGCCTCTACCTACGAGCAGTACTTC.

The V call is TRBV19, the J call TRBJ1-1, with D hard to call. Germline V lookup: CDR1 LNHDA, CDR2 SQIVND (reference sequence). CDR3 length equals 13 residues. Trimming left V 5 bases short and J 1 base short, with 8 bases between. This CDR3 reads CASSGPWNTEAFF. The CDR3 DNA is TGTGCCAGTAGTGGGCCCTGGAACACTGAAGCTTTCTTT.

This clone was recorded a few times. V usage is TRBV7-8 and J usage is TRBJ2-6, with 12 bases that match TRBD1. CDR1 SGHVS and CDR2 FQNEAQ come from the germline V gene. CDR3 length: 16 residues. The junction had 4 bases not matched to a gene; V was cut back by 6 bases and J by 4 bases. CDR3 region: CASRGQGALGANVLTF. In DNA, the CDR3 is TGTGCCAGCAGGGGACAGGGGGCGCTCGGGGCCAACGTCCTGACTTTC.

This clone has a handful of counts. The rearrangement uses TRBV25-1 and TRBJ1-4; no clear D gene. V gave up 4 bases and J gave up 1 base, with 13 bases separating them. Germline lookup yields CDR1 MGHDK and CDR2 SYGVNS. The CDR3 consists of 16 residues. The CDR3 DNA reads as TGTGCCAGCAGTGTTCCTCCTTATGGAACTAATGAAAAACTGTTTTTT. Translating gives CASSVPPYGTNEKLFF. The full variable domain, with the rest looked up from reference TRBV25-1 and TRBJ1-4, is EADIYQTPRYLVIGTGKKITLECSQTMGHDKMYWYQQDPGMELHLIHYSYGVNSTEKGDLSSESTVSRIRTEHFPLTLESARPSHTSQYLCASSVPPYGTNEKLFFGSGTQLSVL.

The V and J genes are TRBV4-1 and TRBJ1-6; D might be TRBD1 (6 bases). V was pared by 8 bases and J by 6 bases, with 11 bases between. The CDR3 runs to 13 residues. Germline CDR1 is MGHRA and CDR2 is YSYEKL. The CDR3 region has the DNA TGCGCCAGCGGAGGGGGATTTAATTCACCCCTCCACTTT. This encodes CASGGGFNSPLHF.

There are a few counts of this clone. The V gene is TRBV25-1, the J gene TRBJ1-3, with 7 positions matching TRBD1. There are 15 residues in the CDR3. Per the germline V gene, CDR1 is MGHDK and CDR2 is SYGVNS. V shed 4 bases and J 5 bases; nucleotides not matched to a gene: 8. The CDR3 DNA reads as TGTGCCAGCAGTGTGACCTCGGGACAGCGAAACACCATATATTTT. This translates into CASSVTSGQRNTIYF.

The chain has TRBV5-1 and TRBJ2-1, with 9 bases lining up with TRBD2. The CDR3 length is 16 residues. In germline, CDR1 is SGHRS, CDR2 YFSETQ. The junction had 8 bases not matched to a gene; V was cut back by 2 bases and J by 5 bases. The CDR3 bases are TGCGCCAGCAGCTTTGTGAGCGGGGGGCCTAACAATGAGCAGTTCTTC. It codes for CASSFVSGGPNNEQFF.

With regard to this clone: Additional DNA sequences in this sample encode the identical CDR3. The CDR3 protein is CASSLDRSNQPQHF. The CDR3 DNA is TGTGCCAGCAGCCTAGACAGGAGCAATCAGCCCCAGCATTTT. The chain carries TRBV7-9 and TRBJ1-5, with D perhaps TRBD1 (6 bases). The V gene lost 5 bases and the J gene lost 1 base, with 9 bases spanning the gap. CDR1 is SEHNR and CDR2 is FQNEAQ in the germline V gene (reference sequence). The CDR3 runs to 14 residues.

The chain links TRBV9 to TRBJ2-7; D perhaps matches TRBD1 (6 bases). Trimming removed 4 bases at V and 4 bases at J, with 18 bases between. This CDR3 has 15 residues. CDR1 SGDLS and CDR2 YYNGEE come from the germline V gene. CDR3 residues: CASSTHPGHTYEQYF. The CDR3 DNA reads TGTGCCAGCAGCACTCACCCGGGACACACATACGAGCAGTACTTC.

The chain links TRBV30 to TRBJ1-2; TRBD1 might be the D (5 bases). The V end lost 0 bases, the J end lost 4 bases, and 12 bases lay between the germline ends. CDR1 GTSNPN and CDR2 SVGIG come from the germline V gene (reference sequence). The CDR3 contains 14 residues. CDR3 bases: TGTGCCTGGAGTGTCAGGGTCCTTCCCTATGGCTACACCTTC. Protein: CAWSVRVLPYGYTF.

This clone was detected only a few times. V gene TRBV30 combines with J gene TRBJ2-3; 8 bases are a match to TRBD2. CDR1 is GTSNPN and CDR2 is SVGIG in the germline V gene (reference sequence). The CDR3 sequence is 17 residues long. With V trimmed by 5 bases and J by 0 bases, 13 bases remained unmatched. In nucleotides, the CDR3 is TGTGCCTGGGGTTTTTGGAGGACTAGCAGAAGCACAGATACGCAGTATTTT. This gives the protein CAWGFWRTSRSTDTQYF.

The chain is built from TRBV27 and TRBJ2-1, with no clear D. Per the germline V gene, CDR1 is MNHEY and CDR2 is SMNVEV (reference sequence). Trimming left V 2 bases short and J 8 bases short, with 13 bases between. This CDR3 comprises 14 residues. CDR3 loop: CASSLRGRGDEQFF. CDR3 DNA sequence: TGTGCCAGCAGTTTAAGAGGCAGAGGCGATGAGCAGTTCTTC.

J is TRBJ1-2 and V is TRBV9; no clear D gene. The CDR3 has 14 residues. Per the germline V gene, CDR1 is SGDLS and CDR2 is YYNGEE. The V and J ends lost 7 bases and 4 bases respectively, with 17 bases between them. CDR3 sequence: CASLAGRTIYGYTF. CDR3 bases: TGTGCCAGCCTAGCCGGCAGGACTATCTATGGCTACACCTTC. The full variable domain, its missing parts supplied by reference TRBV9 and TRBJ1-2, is DSGVTQTPKHLITATGQRVTLRCSPRSGDLSVYWYQQSLDQGLQFLIQYYNGEERAKGNILERFSAQQFPDLHSELNLSSLELGDSALYFCASLAGRTIYGYTFGSGTRLTVV.